This T cell receptor (beta chain) was identified during a study of shared clonotypes between healthy human individuals. There are 16 residues in the CDR3. V shed 2 bases, J shed 2 bases, and the junction held 5 bases outside the gene matches. CDR1 LNHNV and CDR2 YYDKDF come from the germline V gene (reference sequence). This clone was seen only once. TCRdb's copy holds only in-frame clones and misses some; the assay was immunoSEQ multiplex PCR. The data show 1.5 million to 2.5 million clones, with about 95% seen just once and around 1% held by the top ten. As defined, naive CD8 cells were CD45RO-negative and positively selected for CCR7, with terminally differentiated effector memory CD45RA+ cells excluded. HIV-negative, healthy adults without recent acute infections or vaccinations were the donors.

The material sequenced was naive CD8+ T cells sorted from blood. This clonotype was obtained from a man aged 18-30 years in good health. This rearrangement joins TRBV15 to TRBJ1-1, with TRBD1 identical over 10 bases. CDR3 sequence (DNA): TGTGCCACCAGCAGATCCGGACAGGGGGTAAACACTGAAGCTTTCTTT. Its translation: CATSRSGQGVNTEAFF.